The 27 T cell receptor beta chains in this list originate from one sample, sequenced in a study of identical twins. Each CDR3 protein gets one entry after TCRdb re-called the 5' RACE reads with MiXCR. The table shows roughly 490,000 distinct CDR3 sequences, with 14% occurring only once. These same records also appear under a second study, on yellow fever vaccine responses in identical twins.

The sample was CD4+ T cells sorted from blood. All receptors come from a woman aged 18 to 35 in good health.

The chain joins TRBV18 to TRBJ2-1; the D gene could be TRBD1 or TRBD2 (6 bases each). CDR3 size: 14 residues. V was cut by 4 bases and J by 7 bases, with 14 bases left in between. CDR1 is KGHSH, CDR2 LQKENI, per germline. The CDR3 bases are TGTGCCAGCTCACGGGCGGGGACACTGAATGAGCAGTTCTTC. Translating gives CASSRAGTLNEQFF.

This clonotype was seen only a few times. The V call is TRBV11-2, the J call TRBJ2-2; D remains ambiguous. CDR3 size: 15 residues. Per the germline V gene, CDR1 is SGHAT and CDR2 is FQNNGV. V shed 2 bases and J shed 8 bases, with 15 bases lying between them. The CDR3 bases are TGTGCCAGCAGCTTAATCTCCTCGAAAACAGGGGAGCTGTTTTTT. Translated: CASSLISSKTGELFF. The full variable domain, in which reference TRBV11-2 and TRBJ2-2 provide the parts outside the CDR3, is EAGVAQSPRYKIIEKRQSVAFWCNPISGHATLYWYQQILGQGPKLLIQFQNNGVVDDSQLPKDRFSAERLKGVDSTLKIQPAKLEDSAVYLCASSLISSKTGELFFGEGSRLTVL.

The rearrangement uses TRBV5-1 and TRBJ2-3; D might be TRBD1 (6 bases). The CDR3 extends over 14 amino acids. The germline gives CDR1 SGHRS, CDR2 YFSETQ. The V gene lost 4 bases and the J gene lost 2 bases, with 11 bases spanning the gap. CDR3 amino acids: CASSLRTVTDTQYF. The CDR3 DNA follows: TGCGCCAGCAGCCTTCGGACAGTCACAGATACGCAGTATTTT.

In its sample, this clonotype was seen a few times. The chain uses TRBV14 and TRBJ2-1; D uncertain. Germline V gene sequence: CDR1 SGHDN, CDR2 FVKESK. With 0 bases removed from V and 6 bases from J, the gap between germline ends came to 15 bases. This CDR3 contains 16 residues. The CDR3 is CASSQDLVLRFNEQFF. CDR3 sequence (DNA): TGTGCCAGCAGCCAAGATTTAGTCCTCCGATTCAATGAGCAGTTCTTC.

The chain carries TRBV7-2 and TRBJ2-5; 9 bases fit TRBD2. After removal of 1 base from V and 7 bases from J, the junction contained 1 base not matched to a gene. This CDR3 spans 13 amino acids. Germline assignment: CDR1 SGHTA and CDR2 FQGNSA. CDR3 loop: CASSLGAGGTQYF. CDR3 bases: TGTGCCAGCAGCTTAGGAGCGGGAGGGACCCAGTACTTC.

This clonotype was detected a few times. V usage is TRBV2 and J usage is TRBJ2-3; D perhaps matches TRBD2 (5 bases). V lost 6 bases and J 0 bases, leaving 13 bases between the germline ends. Germline CDR1 is SNHLY and CDR2 is FYNNEI. The CDR3 extends over 15 amino acids. In DNA, the CDR3 is TGTGCCAGCAGACTAGGGCAGGAGAGCACAGATACGCAGTATTTT. Translating gives CASRLGQESTDTQYF.

This clonotype was counted a few times. The chain links TRBV11-2 to TRBJ2-3; 8 bases are shared with TRBD2. V lost 2 bases and J lost 4; bases outside the gene matches: 8. CDR1 is SGHAT and CDR2 is FQNNGV in the germline V gene. CDR3 size: 16 residues. Here the CDR3 DNA reads TGTGCCAGCAGCTTACCCCGGGGAGCGGGGGCAGATACGCAGTATTTT. Its protein is CASSLPRGAGADTQYF.

This clonotype was recorded once. The chain couples TRBV12-3 or TRBV12-4 to TRBJ2-1; 12 positions agree with TRBD2. CDR3 length equals 16 residues. V shed 0 bases and J 10 bases; nucleotides not matched to a gene: 7. CDR3 sequence: CASSLAGTSGRREQFF. For the CDR3, the DNA is TGTGCCAGCAGTTTAGCAGGGACTAGCGGGCGGCGGGAGCAGTTCTTC.

This clonotype has only a few counts. The chain links TRBV18 to TRBJ2-1; 13 bases fit TRBD2. The V gene's germline CDR1 is KGHSH and CDR2 LQKENI. The V segment lost 6 bases and the J segment 9 bases; nucleotides outside the gene matches: 5. This CDR3 has 14 amino acids. Here the CDR3 DNA reads TGTGCCAGCTCCGGACTAGCGGGAGACAGTGAGCAGTTCTTC. Translated, it gives CASSGLAGDSEQFF.

This clonotype has just a few counts. V and J are TRBV12-3 or TRBV12-4 and TRBJ1-6, with a tentative D call TRBD1 (5 bases). The CDR3 is made up of 13 amino acids. V shed 5 bases and J shed 8 bases, with 10 bases lying between them. CDR3 sequence reads: CASSTGLYSPLHF. CDR3 DNA: TGTGCCAGCAGTACGGGACTTTATTCACCCCTCCACTTT.

This clonotype was counted ten times or more. V gene TRBV3-1 combines with J gene TRBJ2-7; D call uncertain. Germline CDR1 LGHDT, CDR2 YNNKEL (reference sequence). The CDR3 spans 12 residues. V lost 4 bases and J lost 2, with 6 bases in between. The CDR3 bases are TGTGCCAGCAGCCCATATCCCTACGAGCAGTACTTC. Protein: CASSPYPYEQYF.

In its sample, this clonotype was seen a few times. This chain links TRBV9 with TRBJ2-1, with 14 positions matching TRBD2. CDR3 length equals 16 residues. Germline values: CDR1 SGDLS, CDR2 YYNGEE. With 3 bases clipped from V and 8 bases from J, the junction kept 7 bases outside the gene matches. CDR3: CASSAGLAGAEDEQFF. CDR3 sequence (DNA): TGTGCCAGCAGCGCGGGACTAGCGGGAGCCGAGGATGAGCAGTTCTTC.

The chain has TRBV29-1 and TRBJ2-2; D gene uncertain. The length of the CDR3 is 11 residues. The germline CDR1 and CDR2 sequences are SQVTM and ANQGSEA. V was pared by 3 bases and J by 9 bases, with 8 bases between. The CDR3 sequence is CSVETSRELFF. The CDR3 region has the DNA TGCAGCGTTGAGACATCCCGGGAGCTGTTTTTT.

This clonotype has more than one count but fewer than ten. The rearrangement uses TRBV29-1 and TRBJ2-2; TRBD2 is a possible D gene (5 bases). Trimming cost V 6 bases and J 5 bases, with 16 bases left between them. The germline V gene encodes CDR1 SQVTM and CDR2 ANQGSEA. The CDR3 loop spans 14 amino acids. The CDR3 DNA reads TGCAGCGTCGGGAAGACCGTACGGACCGGGGAGCTGTTTTTT. It codes for CSVGKTVRTGELFF.

In its sample, this clonotype was seen a few times. This chain uses TRBV27 with TRBJ2-7, with a possible D match to TRBD1 (6 bases). Trimming stripped 2 bases from V and 1 base from J, with 15 bases between. The germline V gene encodes CDR1 MNHEY and CDR2 SMNVEV (reference sequence). This CDR3 region has 16 residues. The DNA for the CDR3 is TGTGCCAGCAGTTTAGCCAGGGGAGTAAGGTCCTACGAGCAGTACTTC. It translates to CASSLARGVRSYEQYF.

This clonotype has only a few counts. This rearrangement joins TRBV7-9 to TRBJ2-7; the match to TRBD2 covers 9 bases. The germline CDR1 and CDR2 sequences are SEHNR and FQNEAQ (reference sequence). CDR3 length equals 17 residues. V was pared by 1 base and J by 2 bases, with 9 bases of the junction left unmatched. CDR3 sequence reads: CASSLGIAGASTYEQYF. Written as DNA, the CDR3 is TGTGCCAGCAGCTTAGGGATAGCGGGAGCTAGCACCTACGAGCAGTACTTC.

This clonotype was seen more than once but under ten times. The chain links TRBV29-1 to TRBJ2-3, with 12 bases lining up with TRBD2. The junction had 12 bases not matched to a gene; V was cut back by 6 bases and J by 2 bases. Germline-derived CDR1 and CDR2 are SQVTM and ANQGSEA. The CDR3 consists of 17 residues. The CDR3 is CSVARRSSGGATDTQYF. CDR3 DNA: TGCAGCGTAGCCAGAAGGTCTAGCGGGGGGGCCACAGATACGCAGTATTTT.

This clonotype was seen many times. The chain recombines TRBV7-8 with TRBJ2-1, with 9 bases that match TRBD1. CDR1 and CDR2 from the germline V gene are SGHVS and FQNEAQ. The CDR3 is 14 residues long. V lost 5 bases, J lost 8 bases, and 7 bases stayed unmatched. The CDR3 DNA reads as TGTGCCAGCAGCCCTCCCGGGACAGGGTATGAGCAGTTCTTC. It codes for CASSPPGTGYEQFF.

This clonotype was observed a few times. The genes are TRBV30 and TRBJ1-6, with D hard to call. The germline V and J ends were trimmed by 0 bases and 7 bases, with 13 bases remaining between them. The germline V gene encodes CDR1 GTSNPN and CDR2 SVGIG (reference sequence). The CDR3 is made up of 15 amino acids. The CDR3 spells CAWSVGGRGNSPLHF. In DNA form, the CDR3 reads TGTGCCTGGAGTGTAGGAGGGAGAGGGAATTCACCCCTCCACTTT.

This clonotype has a handful of counts. The rearrangement uses TRBV20-1 and TRBJ1-2, with D possibly being TRBD1 (5 bases). Germline assignment: CDR1 DFQATT and CDR2 SNEGSKA (reference sequence). The V and J ends lost 4 bases and 5 bases respectively, with 8 bases between them. The CDR3 is 11 residues long. Written as DNA, the CDR3 is TGCAGTGCTATGGGGACGTATGGCTACACCTTC. Translated: CSAMGTYGYTF.

This clonotype was seen a few times. J is TRBJ1-1 and V is TRBV7-2; tentative D call: TRBD1 (6 bases). The V gene's germline CDR1 is SGHTA and CDR2 FQGNSA. Between the trimmed V and J ends, which lost 4 bases and 4 bases, there was a span of 16 bases. The CDR3 length is 15 residues. This CDR3 is CASSSSGGRGTEAFF. The CDR3 coding sequence is TGTGCCAGCAGCTCGTCCGGGGGGCGCGGCACTGAAGCTTTCTTT.

The chain uses TRBV5-1 and TRBJ1-4; 7 nucleotides align to TRBD1. Germline CDR1 reads SGHRS; CDR2 reads YFSETQ. J gave up 6 bases and V 1 base, and 3 bases lay outside the gene matches. CDR3 length: 14 residues. CDR3 residues: CASSLQGGDEKLFF. In DNA, the CDR3 is TGCGCCAGCAGCTTGCAGGGGGGAGATGAAAAACTGTTTTTT.

In this sample, this clonotype turned up a few times. V and J are TRBV28 and TRBJ2-3, with TRBD1 matching over 8 bases. The CDR3 runs to 15 residues. V shed 6 bases, J shed 6 bases, and the junction held 11 bases outside the gene matches. CDR1 is MDHEN, CDR2 SYDVKM, per germline. CDR3 coding DNA: TGTGCCAGCAGGGCGGGGACAGGCATGGGGGATACGCAGTATTTT. Translated, it gives CASRAGTGMGDTQYF.

This clonotype was seen a handful of times. The rearrangement joins TRBV7-3 to TRBJ1-6; the match to TRBD1 covers 9 bases. CDR3 length: 15 amino acids. J gave up 10 bases and V 2 bases, and 6 bases lay outside the gene matches. Germline assignment: CDR1 SGHTA and CDR2 FQGTGA. CDR3 protein: CASSLGDRVGSPLHF. Here the CDR3 DNA reads TGTGCCAGCAGCTTAGGGGACAGGGTTGGATCACCCCTCCACTTT.

This clonotype was detected only a few times. The chain employs TRBV27 and TRBJ2-1; TRBD2 is a possible D gene (6 bases). The germline V gene has CDR1 MNHEY and CDR2 SMNVEV (reference sequence). CDR3 length: 15 amino acids. Deletions cut 5 bases from V and 8 bases from J, with 19 bases between. The CDR3 region has the DNA TGTGCCAGCAGTCACCGGATTCGGGGGACGGATGAGCAGTTCTTC. The encoded protein is CASSHRIRGTDEQFF.

This clonotype was seen more than once but under ten times. This rearrangement joins TRBV11-2 to TRBJ2-1; D is uncertain. The V end lost 4 bases, the J end lost 10 bases, and 14 bases lay between the germline ends. The CDR3 is 13 amino acids. Germline V gene data show CDR1 as SGHAT and CDR2 as FQNNGV. The CDR3 nucleotides are TGTGCCAGCAGCTCGGACCTACTGGGGGAGCAGTTCTTC. Translating it yields CASSSDLLGEQFF.

This clonotype appeared a few times. V and J are TRBV12-3 or TRBV12-4 and TRBJ2-2; 8 bases agree with TRBD2. The CDR3 extends over 15 amino acids. The J segment lost 6 bases and the V segment lost 2 bases, leaving 5 bases of the junction unmatched. DNA for the CDR3: TGTGCCAGCAGTTTAACCAGCGGGAGCGCCGGGGAGCTGTTTTTT. Amino acid sequence: CASSLTSGSAGELFF.